The rows below give T cell receptor beta chains drawn from one sample of a study of blood T cell repertoires in COVID-19. The repertoire was sequenced with immunoSEQ multiplex PCR; TCRdb's copy has only in-frame clones and lacks some. Of more than 250,000 clones listed, 75% to 90% are singletons. Material for sequencing was peripheral blood. These receptors were taken from a man in his fifties or sixties who had recovered from COVID-19. CDR3s include the opening cysteine and the closing phenylalanine or tryptophan. D genes are given only for firm matches. Not every row has a clone size; where given, it reads once, few, many or a size class.

j_gene: TRBJ1-1
abundance: few
v_gene: TRBV19
d_gene: NA
CDR3nt: TGTGCCAGTAGTATCGGGGGGAAGAGGTTCACTGAAGCTTTCTTT
CDR3aa: CASSIGGKRFTEAFF

j_gene: TRBJ1-1
abundance: once
v_gene: TRBV6-5
d_gene: NA
CDR3nt: TGTGCCAGCAGAACAGGAACTAACACTGAAGCTTTCTTT
CDR3aa: CASRTGTNTEAFF

j_gene: TRBJ2-3
abundance: NA
v_gene: TRBV24-1
d_gene: TRBD1
CDR3nt: TGTGCCACCAGCGGGGGACAGGGGGCCCTGGATACGCAGTATTTT
CDR3aa: CATSGGQGALDTQYF

j_gene: TRBJ1-2
abundance: NA
v_gene: TRBV6-5
d_gene: TRBD1
CDR3nt: TGTGCCAGCAGTTACTCGTTGAACAGGGGTAACTATGGCTACACCTTC
CDR3aa: CASSYSLNRGNYGYTF

j_gene: TRBJ2-7
abundance: NA
v_gene: TRBV4-2
d_gene: TRBD1
CDR3nt: TGTGCCAGCAGCCAGGGACAGGGGTCTACTTACGAGCAGTACTTC
CDR3aa: CASSQGQGSTYEQYF

j_gene: TRBJ1-6
abundance: NA
v_gene: TRBV27
d_gene: TRBD1
CDR3nt: TGTGCCAGCCGGGACAGGGGGCAAAAAAATTCACCCCTCCACTTT
CDR3aa: CASRDRGQKNSPLHF

j_gene: TRBJ2-7
abundance: NA
v_gene: TRBV21-1
d_gene: NA
CDR3nt: TGTGCCAGCAGCAAGGCCGGGACTAGCGGGAGTCTTTCCTACGAGCAGTACTTC
CDR3aa: CASSKAGTSGSLSYEQYF

j_gene: TRBJ2-7
abundance: few
v_gene: TRBV5-6
d_gene: NA
CDR3nt: TGTGCCAGCAGCTTACGAGGGGGCGAGCAGTACTTC
CDR3aa: CASSLRGGEQYF

j_gene: TRBJ1-2
abundance: NA
v_gene: TRBV3-1/TRBV3-2
d_gene: NA
CDR3nt: TGTGCCAGCAGCCAAGATTCTGTAGGGGGCTATGGCTACACCTTC
CDR3aa: CASSQDSVGGYGYTF

j_gene: TRBJ1-2
abundance: NA
v_gene: TRBV18
d_gene: NA
CDR3nt: TGTGCCAGCTCACTTCTAGGGAGCGACTATGGCTACACCTTC
CDR3aa: CASSLLGSDYGYTF

j_gene: TRBJ2-5
abundance: NA
v_gene: TRBV5-1
d_gene: TRBD2
CDR3nt: TGCGCCAGCAGCCAACTAGCGGGGGGATACCAAGAGACCCAGTACTTC
CDR3aa: CASSQLAGGYQETQYF

j_gene: TRBJ1-4
abundance: NA
v_gene: TRBV29-1
d_gene: NA
CDR3nt: TGCAGCGTTGAGATTACGGCTAATGAAAAACTGTTTTTT
CDR3aa: CSVEITANEKLFF

j_gene: TRBJ2-1
abundance: once
v_gene: TRBV30
d_gene: NA
CDR3nt: TGTGCCTGGAGCAGGCCGGGGTACAATGAGCAGTTCTTC
CDR3aa: CAWSRPGYNEQFF

j_gene: TRBJ1-5
abundance: NA
v_gene: TRBV5-1
d_gene: NA
CDR3nt: TGCGCCAGCAGCTTGGTCTCGGGGAGCCAGCCCCAGCATTTT
CDR3aa: CASSLVSGSQPQHF

j_gene: TRBJ1-3
abundance: NA
v_gene: TRBV6-5
d_gene: TRBD1
CDR3nt: TGTGCCAGCAGACAGGGGTCTGGAAACACCATATATTTT
CDR3aa: CASRQGSGNTIYF

j_gene: TRBJ1-4
abundance: many
v_gene: TRBV21-1
d_gene: NA
CDR3nt: TGTGCCAGCATCCGGGAAGGGACTAATGAAAAACTGTTTTTT
CDR3aa: CASIREGTNEKLFF

j_gene: TRBJ2-1
abundance: NA
v_gene: TRBV19
d_gene: NA
CDR3nt: TGTGCCAGTAGTATACGGGGGAGCCAAGTTTCGGGTTCCTACAATGAGCAGTTCTTC
CDR3aa: CASSIRGSQVSGSYNEQFF

j_gene: TRBJ1-1
abundance: once
v_gene: TRBV21-1
d_gene: NA
CDR3nt: TGTGCCAGCAGCAAGCACAGGGGGCAGGAGACTGAAGCTTTCTTT
CDR3aa: CASSKHRGQETEAFF

j_gene: TRBJ2-7
abundance: NA
v_gene: TRBV7-2
d_gene: TRBD2
CDR3nt: TGTGCCAGCAGCTTAGAAGGTAGCGGGACCCTCTACGAGCAGTACTTC
CDR3aa: CASSLEGSGTLYEQYF

j_gene: TRBJ1-4
abundance: NA
v_gene: TRBV2
d_gene: NA
CDR3nt: TGTGCCAGCAGTGACGGAGCAACTAATGAAAAACTGTTTTTT
CDR3aa: CASSDGATNEKLFF

j_gene: TRBJ2-2
abundance: few
v_gene: TRBV12-3/TRBV12-4
d_gene: NA
CDR3nt: TGTGCCAGCAGTTCGCTCAGCACCGGGGAGCTGTTTTTT
CDR3aa: CASSSLSTGELFF

j_gene: TRBJ2-3
abundance: NA
v_gene: TRBV28
d_gene: NA
CDR3nt: TGTGCCAGCAGTCTCGTAGTTAGCACAGATACGCAGTATTTT
CDR3aa: CASSLVVSTDTQYF

j_gene: TRBJ1-1
abundance: NA
v_gene: TRBV28
d_gene: NA
CDR3nt: TGTGCCAGCAGTTTACAGGGGTTCCGCACTGAAGCTTTCTTT
CDR3aa: CASSLQGFRTEAFF

j_gene: TRBJ1-5
abundance: NA
v_gene: TRBV28
d_gene: TRBD1
CDR3nt: TGTGCCAGCAGGGGGACAGGGGGCGGTCAGCCCCAGCATTTT
CDR3aa: CASRGTGGGQPQHF

j_gene: TRBJ2-2
abundance: once
v_gene: TRBV3-1/TRBV3-2
d_gene: TRBD1
CDR3nt: TGTGCCAGCAGCCACCACCGGAGGACAGGGAGAAGGTCCGGGGAGCTGTTTTTT
CDR3aa: CASSHHRRTGRRSGELFF

j_gene: TRBJ1-4
abundance: NA
v_gene: TRBV27
d_gene: NA
CDR3nt: TGTGCCAGCAGTACCATACTAACGGGCGGGAGGGAAAAACTGTTTTTT
CDR3aa: CASSTILTGGREKLFF

j_gene: TRBJ2-2
abundance: NA
v_gene: TRBV5-4
d_gene: NA
CDR3nt: TGTGCCAGCAGCTTCGAACAGGGTAGTTCCGGGGAGCTGTTTTTT
CDR3aa: CASSFEQGSSGELFF

j_gene: TRBJ1-3
abundance: NA
v_gene: TRBV10-3
d_gene: NA
CDR3nt: TGTGCCATCAGTGAGTCGACCGGGGGGCCTAGAAACACCATATATTTT
CDR3aa: CAISESTGGPRNTIYF